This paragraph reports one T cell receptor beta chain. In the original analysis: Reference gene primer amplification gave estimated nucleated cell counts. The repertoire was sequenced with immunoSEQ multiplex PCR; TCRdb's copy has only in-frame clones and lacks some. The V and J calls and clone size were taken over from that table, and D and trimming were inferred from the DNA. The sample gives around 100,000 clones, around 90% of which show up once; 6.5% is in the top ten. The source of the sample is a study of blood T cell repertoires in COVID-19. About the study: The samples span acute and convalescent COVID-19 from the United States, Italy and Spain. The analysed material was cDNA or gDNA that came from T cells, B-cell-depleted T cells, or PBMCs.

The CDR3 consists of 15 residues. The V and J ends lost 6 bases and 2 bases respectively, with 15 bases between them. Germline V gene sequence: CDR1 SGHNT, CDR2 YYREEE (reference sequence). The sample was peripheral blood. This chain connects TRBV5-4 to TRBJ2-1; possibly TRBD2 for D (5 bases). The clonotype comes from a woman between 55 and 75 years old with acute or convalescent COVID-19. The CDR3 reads CASTLDQRAYNEQFF. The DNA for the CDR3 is TGTGCCAGCACCCTAGACCAGAGGGCCTACAATGAGCAGTTCTTC.